This T cell receptor (beta chain) derives from a study of T-cell memory formation after mild COVID-19. Study-level points and caveats: Pre-infection memory carried some responding clones, suggesting that cross-reactive memory joined. CD4+ contracting clones were found mainly in CM and EM, and CD8+ ones in EMRA.

Each CDR3 protein is one row after TCRdb ran MiXCR on the 5' RACE reads. The repertoire holds fewer than 600,000 distinct CDR3 sequences, with roughly 22% as singletons. This clonotype turned up a few times. Antigen specificity is unknown. The V end was cut by 1 base, the J end by 6 bases, with 12 bases between. CDR1 and CDR2 from the germline V gene are SEHNR and FQNEAQ (reference sequence). CDR3 length: 15 amino acids. The sample consisted of PBMCs or a T cell subset sorted from them (not recorded which). The sequence came from an adult woman who had mild COVID-19 (a few samples of this study predate the infection). Cell type and time point are not known. The chain recombines TRBV7-9 with TRBJ2-2; D might be TRBD1 (5 bases). The chain's CDR3 is CASSLGQTFAGELFF. CDR3 nucleotide sequence: TGTGCCAGCAGCTTAGGACAGACGTTTGCCGGGGAGCTGTTTTTT.